Presented here are 20 T cell receptor beta chains from one specimen sequenced in a study of shared clonotypes between healthy human individuals. Sequenced by immunoSEQ multiplex PCR; TCRdb stores in-frame clones only, minus some. The data hold about 2 million clones, with approximately 95% observed a single time. The naive CD8 fraction comprised CD45RO-negative cells positively selected for CCR7 and excluded terminally differentiated effector memory CD45RA+ cells. Sequences were obtained from naive CD8+ T cells sorted from blood. The origin of the receptors is a man aged 18 to 29 in good health.

This sequence joins TRBV4-1 and TRBJ1-5; the D gene is possibly TRBD1 (6 bases). Trimming shortened V by 6 bases and J by 7 bases, and 13 bases separated the two germline ends. This CDR3 has 13 residues. Germline V gives CDR1 MGHRA, CDR2 YSYEKL. The CDR3 DNA follows: TGCGCCAGCAGTTCAGGGGATTGGCAGCCCCAGCATTTT. Translation: CASSSGDWQPQHF.

Note on this clone: This specimen includes other DNA sequences encoding the same CDR3. The chain is built from TRBV9 and TRBJ2-7; D gene ambiguous. Germline lookup yields CDR1 SGDLS and CDR2 YYNGEE. The CDR3 loop spans 14 amino acids. Trimming shortened V by 0 bases and J by 2 bases, and 9 bases separated the two germline ends. The CDR3 is CASSVGVGAYEQYF. CDR3 nucleotide sequence: TGTGCCAGCAGCGTAGGGGTCGGTGCCTACGAGCAGTACTTC.

V and J are TRBV6-1 and TRBJ2-2; D is perhaps TRBD2 (7 bases). V lost 0 bases, J lost 6 bases, and 17 bases lay in between. Germline loops: CDR1 MNHNS, CDR2 SASEGT. This CDR3 has 17 amino acids. The CDR3, as DNA: TGTGCCAGCAGTGAAGCACGGGGGGCGTATTGGTCCGGGGAGCTGTTTTTT. It yields the protein CASSEARGAYWSGELFF.

The CDR3, as DNA: TGTGCCAGCAGCTCCTTCTCCAGGGGCGCCTACGAGCAGTACTTC. Translation gives CASSSFSRGAYEQYF. V and J are TRBV7-9 and TRBJ2-7, with D possibly matching TRBD1 (6 bases). Deletions cut 4 bases from V and 2 bases from J, with 15 bases between. Germline CDR1 SEHNR, CDR2 FQNEAQ (reference sequence). The CDR3 is 15 residues long.

V gene TRBV6-5 combines with J gene TRBJ2-2; no firm D call. The CDR3 consists of 13 residues. V was shortened by 6 bases and J by 10 bases, with 15 bases between the two germline ends. Germline V gene data show CDR1 as MNHEY and CDR2 as SVGAGI. Here the CDR3 DNA reads TGTGCCAGCAGCAGACTCCCAGCCGTGGAGCTGTTTTTT. Translated: CASSRLPAVELFF.

The chain uses TRBV6-5 and TRBJ1-2; D is uncertain. V was pared by 0 bases and J by 4 bases, with 6 bases between. The CDR3 length is 13 residues. Germline CDR1 reads MNHEY; CDR2 reads SVGAGI. As DNA, the CDR3 is TGTGCCAGCAGTTACTCCCTGGGCTATGGCTACACCTTC. Protein product: CASSYSLGYGYTF.

This chain joins TRBV6-5 and TRBJ1-1; D uncertain. The CDR3 loop spans 14 amino acids. CDR1 and CDR2 from the germline V gene are MNHEY and SVGAGI. Trimming pared 2 bases from V and 3 bases from J, leaving 10 bases between. The CDR3 here is CASSYIGRDTEAFF. The CDR3, as DNA: TGTGCCAGCAGTTACATTGGGCGGGACACTGAAGCTTTCTTT.

This chain uses TRBV27 with TRBJ2-5; tentative D call: TRBD1 (5 bases). Germline CDR1 reads MNHEY; CDR2 reads SMNVEV (reference sequence). CDR3 length: 13 amino acids. The V end lost 4 bases, the J end lost 3 bases, and 9 bases lay between the germline ends. The CDR3 nucleotides are TGTGCCAGCAGTTGGGGCCTTAAAGAGACCCAGTACTTC. Translation: CASSWGLKETQYF.

The J gene is TRBJ2-5, the V gene TRBV15; no definite D call. Trimming shortened V by 0 bases and J by 5 bases, and 13 bases separated the two germline ends. The CDR3 contains 15 residues. Germline V gene data show CDR1 as LNHNV and CDR2 as YYDKDF (reference sequence). The CDR3 DNA sequence: TGTGCCACCAGCAGAGATTGGGATACCGGGGAGACCCAGTACTTC. Residues: CATSRDWDTGETQYF.

V and J are TRBV2 and TRBJ2-7, with 7 bases matching TRBD2. The CDR3 loop spans 12 amino acids. Germline V CDR1 and CDR2: SNHLY, FYNNEI. Trimming cost V 8 bases and J 1 base; bases outside gene matches: 2. This CDR3 reads CASGLESYEQYF. The CDR3, as DNA: TGTGCCAGCGGACTAGAGTCCTACGAGCAGTACTTC.

The V and J genes are TRBV4-1 and TRBJ2-2, with D tentatively TRBD2 (5 bases). This CDR3 is 15 amino acids long. Trimming took off 2 bases at V and 6 bases at J, with 13 bases between the two ends. Per the germline V gene, CDR1 is MGHRA and CDR2 is YSYEKL. This chain's CDR3 is CASSQPLLGPGELFF. The CDR3 nucleotides read TGCGCCAGCAGCCAACCCTTACTAGGACCCGGGGAGCTGTTTTTT.

This clone was seen a single time. The chain recombines TRBV9 with TRBJ2-3, with 7 bases aligning to TRBD1. The germline V gene encodes CDR1 SGDLS and CDR2 YYNGEE. Germline trimming cut 3 bases from V and 4 bases from J; bases unmatched to any gene: 11. CDR3 length: 16 residues. DNA for the CDR3: TGTGCCAGCAGCGGGGACAGATCGCGGCCGCCAGATACGCAGTATTTT. It encodes CASSGDRSRPPDTQYF.

The genes are TRBV4-1 and TRBJ2-2; D is undetermined. Trimming removed 4 bases from V and 7 bases from J, with 16 bases in between. Germline loops: CDR1 MGHRA, CDR2 YSYEKL. CDR3 length equals 15 residues. The CDR3 loop is CASSLDSLWNGELFF. The CDR3 region has the DNA TGCGCCAGCAGCCTTGACTCGCTGTGGAACGGGGAGCTGTTTTTT.

The chain carries TRBV19 and TRBJ2-1; 9 bases are a match to TRBD1. Germline CDR1 is LNHDA and CDR2 is SQIVND (reference sequence). CDR3 length: 15 residues. Trimming took 4 bases from V and 0 from J; bases not matched to a gene: 1. The CDR3 is CASSKGQGSYNEQFF. As DNA, the CDR3 is TGTGCCAGTAGTAAGGGACAGGGCTCCTACAATGAGCAGTTCTTC. Filled out from reference TRBV19 and TRBJ2-1, the complete variable domain reads DGGITQSPKYLFRKEGQNVTLSCEQNLNHDAMYWYRQDPGQGLRLIYYSQIVNDFQKGDIAEGYSVSREKKESFPLTVTSAQKNPTAFYLCASSKGQGSYNEQFFGPGTRLTVL.

This chain connects TRBV4-1 to TRBJ2-1; 9 bases are shared with TRBD1. In germline, CDR1 is MGHRA, CDR2 YSYEKL. Unmatched junction bases numbered 7, after V lost 1 base and J lost 3 bases. This CDR3 is 17 amino acids long. CDR3 protein: CASSQGDGTGNYNEQFF. The DNA for the CDR3 is TGCGCCAGCAGCCAAGGTGATGGGACAGGGAACTACAATGAGCAGTTCTTC.

The rearrangement links TRBV11-2 to TRBJ1-2; D gene unclear. Per the germline V gene, CDR1 is SGHAT and CDR2 is FQNNGV. Between the trimmed V and J ends, which lost 5 bases and 5 bases, there was a span of 12 bases. CDR3 length: 13 residues. The CDR3, as DNA: TGTGCCAGCAGCCCAAGTGGGGAGTATGGCTACACCTTC. Protein: CASSPSGEYGYTF.

The chain recombines TRBV7-8 with TRBJ2-5, with D possibly TRBD1 on 7 matching bases. Germline V gene sequence: CDR1 SGHVS, CDR2 FQNEAQ. V gave up 5 bases and J gave up 3 bases, with 19 bases separating them. The CDR3 has 16 residues. CDR3 nucleotide sequence: TGTGCCAGCAGCCCCCACTCCGGAGGGGGCGAAGAGACCCAGTACTTC. The encoded protein is CASSPHSGGGEETQYF.

The chain links TRBV7-6 to TRBJ2-7, with 11 bases that match TRBD1. Per the germline V gene, CDR1 is SGHVS and CDR2 is FNYEAQ. The CDR3 covers 14 residues. The junction had 1 base not matched to a gene; V was cut back by 4 bases and J by 2 bases. CDR3 loop: CASSWGQGAYEQYF. In DNA form, the CDR3 reads TGTGCCAGCAGCTGGGGACAGGGGGCCTACGAGCAGTACTTC.

The chain recombines TRBV25-1 with TRBJ2-7, with 11 bases fitting TRBD2. The J segment lost 1 base and the V segment lost 4 bases, leaving 6 bases of the junction unmatched. The CDR3 consists of 16 residues. CDR1 and CDR2 (germline): MGHDK, SYGVNS. The CDR3 DNA reads as TGTGCCAGCAGTGCCCTAGCTAGCGGGAGGTCCTACGAGCAGTACTTC. Translated: CASSALASGRSYEQYF.

V and J are TRBV2 and TRBJ2-1, with 9 bases matching TRBD2. V was pared by 8 bases and J by 8 bases, with 10 bases of the junction left unmatched. The CDR3 extends over 14 amino acids. Germline V CDR1 and CDR2: SNHLY, FYNNEI. Here the CDR3 DNA reads TGTGCCAGCTTAGTAGCGGGAGAGTTCGATGAGCAGTTCTTC. Amino acid sequence: CASLVAGEFDEQFF.